Presented here are 32 T cell receptor beta chains from one specimen sequenced in a study of blood T cell repertoires in COVID-19. Some clones are missing from TCRdb's copy, which holds only in-frame ones; the method was immunoSEQ multiplex PCR. The sample carries fewer than 90,000 clones, approximately 89% recorded once. Sample: peripheral blood. These receptors all come from a man aged 60 to 69 with acute or convalescent COVID-19.

This chain joins TRBV19 and TRBJ2-3; the D is unclear. V dropped 5 bases and J dropped 0 bases, with 3 bases sitting between them. CDR3 length equals 12 residues. The germline CDR1 and CDR2 sequences are LNHDA and SQIVND (reference sequence). CDR3 nucleotide sequence: TGTGCCAGTAGTCAGAGCACAGATACGCAGTATTTT. Protein sequence: CASSQSTDTQYF.

The gene calls are TRBV7-8 and TRBJ1-1; 7 nucleotides agree with TRBD1. V shed 3 bases and J 3 bases; nucleotides not matched to a gene: 4. The CDR3 is 14 residues long. Germline loops: CDR1 SGHVS, CDR2 FQNEAQ. The CDR3 protein is CASSLRDRDTEAFF. The CDR3 coding sequence is TGTGCCAGCAGCTTGAGGGACAGAGACACTGAAGCTTTCTTT.

This rearrangement joins TRBV6-2 or TRBV6-3 to TRBJ2-7; D gene ambiguous. V lost 2 bases, J lost 6 bases, and 11 bases lay in between. The CDR3 is 13 residues long. Germline CDR1 reads MNHEY; CDR2 reads SVGEGT. CDR3 loop: CASSYRRLGEQYF. The CDR3 DNA reads TGTGCCAGCAGTTACCGGCGGTTGGGCGAGCAGTACTTC.

The chain is built from TRBV9 and TRBJ2-5, with 11 bases aligning to TRBD2. The CDR3 spans 14 residues. Germline V gene lookup returns CDR1 SGDLS and CDR2 YYNGEE. V shed 2 bases, J shed 5 bases, and the junction held 2 bases outside the gene matches. CDR3 sequence: CASSVTSGAETQYF. Written as DNA, the CDR3 is TGTGCCAGCAGCGTGACTAGCGGGGCGGAGACCCAGTACTTC.

The gene calls are TRBV19 and TRBJ1-1; tentatively, D is TRBD1 (5 bases). The CDR3 spans 16 residues. The germline gives CDR1 LNHDA, CDR2 SQIVND (reference sequence). Trimming removed 3 bases at V and 7 bases at J, with 21 bases between. CDR3 sequence reads: CASSIARQRRGGEAFF. CDR3 nucleotides: TGTGCCAGTAGTATCGCTCGACAGCGACGGGGGGGTGAAGCTTTCTTT.

The V gene is TRBV7-2, the J gene TRBJ2-7, with D uncertain. Germline CDR1 is SGHTA and CDR2 is FQGNSA. The V end was cut by 1 base, the J end by 3 bases, with 10 bases between. The CDR3 covers 14 residues. CDR3 nucleotides: TGTGCCAGCAGCTTAGGTCCGGTTAACTACGAGCAGTACTTC. It encodes CASSLGPVNYEQYF.

The V gene is TRBV2, the J gene TRBJ2-2; a possible D gene is TRBD2 (5 bases). The V gene lost 3 bases and the J gene lost 3 bases, with 14 bases spanning the gap. This CDR3 contains 16 residues. The germline V gene encodes CDR1 SNHLY and CDR2 FYNNEI. CDR3 bases: TGTGCCAGCAGTGAGATCCTAGCTAGGTACACCGGGGAGCTGTTTTTT. This sequence encodes CASSEILARYTGELFF.

V gene TRBV11-2 combines with J gene TRBJ1-2, with 8 bases fitting TRBD1. The CDR3 sequence is 13 residues long. Germline CDR1 reads SGHAT; CDR2 reads FQNNGV. V shed 5 bases and J 4 bases; nucleotides not matched to a gene: 3. The CDR3 region is CASSPGQGYGYTF. The CDR3 coding sequence is TGTGCCAGCAGCCCTGGACAGGGCTATGGCTACACCTTC.

The V and J genes are TRBV27 and TRBJ2-7; 13 bases align to TRBD2. CDR1 MNHEY and CDR2 SMNVEV come from the germline V gene (reference sequence). Trimming cost V 6 bases and J 9 bases; bases outside gene matches: 5. The CDR3 is 13 residues long. The CDR3 loop reads CASRGLAGYVQYF. In DNA, the CDR3 is TGTGCCAGCAGGGGACTAGCGGGATATGTGCAGTACTTC.

The chain combines TRBV5-1 with TRBJ2-1; 9 bases map to TRBD2. The CDR3 has 15 amino acids. Germline V lookup: CDR1 SGHRS, CDR2 YFSETQ. Trimming took 3 bases from V and 4 from J; bases not matched to a gene: 5. The CDR3 nucleotides are TGCGCCAGCAGCTGGTTTAGCGGGAGATACAATGAGCAGTTCTTC. It translates to CASSWFSGRYNEQFF.

This clone was picked up one time. This sequence joins TRBV9 and TRBJ2-3, with D perhaps TRBD1 (6 bases). Germline V gene lookup returns CDR1 SGDLS and CDR2 YYNGEE. CDR3 length equals 15 residues. Trimming removed 0 bases at V and 5 bases at J, with 13 bases between. CDR3 residues: CASSVDPRGVDTQYF. For the CDR3, the DNA is TGTGCCAGCAGCGTAGATCCCAGGGGTGTAGATACGCAGTATTTT.

The CDR3: CASSLGGRETQYF. The CDR3 DNA follows: TGTGCCAGCAGCTTAGGCGGGAGAGAGACCCAGTACTTC. The rearrangement uses TRBV5-6 and TRBJ2-5; 7 bases match TRBD2. Germline V lookup: CDR1 SGHDT, CDR2 YYEEEE. This CDR3 spans 13 amino acids. Germline trimming cut 2 bases from V and 4 bases from J; bases unmatched to any gene: 2.

The J gene is TRBJ2-7, the V gene TRBV5-6; 9 nucleotides match TRBD2. J gave up 10 bases and V 4 bases, and 12 bases lay outside the gene matches. CDR1 SGHDT and CDR2 YYEEEE come from the germline V gene. The CDR3 extends over 14 amino acids. The CDR3 protein is CASSQGLAWIGQYF. The CDR3 DNA follows: TGTGCCAGCAGCCAGGGACTAGCTTGGATAGGTCAGTACTTC.

V gene TRBV27 combines with J gene TRBJ2-7; tentatively, D is TRBD1 (5 bases). Germline loops: CDR1 MNHEY, CDR2 SMNVEV (reference sequence). This CDR3 has 14 amino acids. Trimming removed 6 bases at V and 0 bases at J, with 12 bases between. The CDR3 coding sequence is TGTGCCAGCAGGAGACAGACCTCCTCCTACGAGCAGTACTTC. Protein: CASRRQTSSYEQYF.

The chain combines TRBV5-1 with TRBJ2-7; D is perhaps TRBD1 (6 bases). The V end was cut by 0 bases, the J end by 5 bases, with 12 bases between. This CDR3 has 14 residues. Germline V gene data show CDR1 as SGHRS and CDR2 as YFSETQ. CDR3 sequence (DNA): TGCGCCAGCAGCTTGGAAACCAGGGGTAACGAGCAGTACTTC. This translates into CASSLETRGNEQYF.

V and J are TRBV19 and TRBJ2-1, with 7 positions matching TRBD1. The V and J ends lost 0 bases and 4 bases, in that order; junction bases with no gene match: 6. The CDR3 runs to 16 residues. Germline-derived CDR1 and CDR2 are LNHDA and SQIVND (reference sequence). CDR3 coding DNA: TGTGCCAGTAGTATAGACCCGGACAGGTCTTACAATGAGCAGTTCTTC. This sequence encodes CASSIDPDRSYNEQFF.

The chain is built from TRBV10-3 and TRBJ1-1; no clear D gene. Germline V gene data show CDR1 as ENHRY and CDR2 as SYGVKD. The V end lost 7 bases, the J end lost 10 bases, and 22 bases lay between the germline ends. CDR3 size: 14 residues. The CDR3 loop reads CAIKLNVGAAGAFF. In nucleotides, the CDR3 is TGTGCCATCAAGTTGAATGTTGGAGCGGCTGGAGCTTTCTTT.

The rearrangement uses TRBV6-5 and TRBJ2-5; 8 nucleotides align to TRBD2. The V and J ends lost 6 bases and 7 bases, in that order; junction bases with no gene match: 10. Germline V lookup: CDR1 MNHEY, CDR2 SVGAGI. The CDR3 is 14 residues long. CDR3 nucleotide sequence: TGTGCCAGCAGACCGGGACTAGTGCCCGGGACCCAGTACTTC. Amino acid sequence: CASRPGLVPGTQYF.

The rearrangement links TRBV24-1 to TRBJ2-3; a weak D match, TRBD1 (6 bases). The length of the CDR3 is 16 residues. From germline, CDR1 is KGHDR and CDR2 SFDVKD. V shed 2 bases and J shed 0 bases, with 11 bases lying between them. The CDR3 DNA follows: TGTGCCACCAGTGATTATGGGGGCCCCAGCACAGATACGCAGTATTTT. Its protein is CATSDYGGPSTDTQYF.

This clone was counted a few times. J is TRBJ2-7 and V is TRBV2, with 8 bases that match TRBD2. Trimming took 7 bases from V and 7 from J; bases not matched to a gene: 3. The CDR3 contains 11 residues. CDR1 and CDR2 (germline): SNHLY, FYNNEI. The CDR3 nucleotides are TGTGCCAGCATCAGCGGGAGTGAGCAGTACTTC. Translated, it gives CASISGSEQYF. Complete variable domain (other parts from reference TRBV2 and TRBJ2-7): EPEVTQTPSHQVTQMGQEVILRCVPISNHLYFYWYRQILGQKVEFLVSFYNNEISEKSEIFDDQFSVERPDGSNFTLKIRSTKLEDSAMYFCASISGSEQYFGPGTRLTVT.

The J gene is TRBJ2-3, the V gene TRBV5-1; the match to TRBD1 covers 9 bases. V shed 4 bases and J 3 bases; nucleotides not matched to a gene: 6. Per the germline V gene, CDR1 is SGHRS and CDR2 is YFSETQ. The CDR3 consists of 15 residues. The CDR3 nucleotides read TGCGCCAGCAGCATCGGACAGGGGTGGACAGATACGCAGTATTTT. Protein: CASSIGQGWTDTQYF.

The chain employs TRBV18 and TRBJ2-7, with 7 bases matching TRBD1. From germline, CDR1 is KGHSH and CDR2 LQKENI. The CDR3 has 15 residues. The V and J ends lost 4 bases and 6 bases, in that order; junction bases with no gene match: 12. CDR3 loop: CASSLESGQESEQYF. DNA for the CDR3: TGTGCCAGCTCACTAGAAAGTGGACAGGAATCCGAGCAGTACTTC.

J is TRBJ2-7 and V is TRBV4-2; 9 positions agree with TRBD1. This CDR3 comprises 16 residues. CDR1 LGHNA and CDR2 YNFKEQ come from the germline V gene. The V gene end was trimmed by 5 bases and the J gene end by 7 bases; junction bases not matched to a gene: 15. CDR3 sequence reads: CASSIWSVTGGAEQYF. In DNA form, the CDR3 reads TGTGCCAGCAGCATCTGGAGCGTGACAGGGGGAGCAGAGCAGTACTTC.

This chain uses TRBV5-8 with TRBJ2-1; no clear D gene. This CDR3 comprises 12 residues. Germline V gene sequence: CDR1 SGHTS, CDR2 YDEGEE. Deletions cut 1 base from V and 8 bases from J, with 7 bases between. CDR3 amino acids: CASSLKRYEQFF. CDR3 nucleotide sequence: TGTGCCAGCAGCTTGAAGAGGTATGAGCAGTTCTTC.

The chain is built from TRBV7-9 and TRBJ2-1; D gene uncertain. From germline, CDR1 is SEHNR and CDR2 FQNEAQ (reference sequence). V shed 3 bases and J shed 8 bases, with 5 bases lying between them. The CDR3 is 11 amino acids. CDR3 sequence reads: CASSFLDEQFF. The DNA of the CDR3 is TGTGCCAGCAGCTTCCTCGATGAGCAGTTCTTC.

The chain is built from TRBV28 and TRBJ1-4, with a tentative D call TRBD1 (6 bases). The CDR3 extends over 16 amino acids. The germline CDR1 and CDR2 sequences are MDHEN and SYDVKM. Trimming pared 1 base from V and 8 bases from J, leaving 17 bases between. Here the CDR3 DNA reads TGTGCCAGCAGTTTATTAGGCGGGGGGCAGTTCGAAAAACTGTTTTTT. It is translated as CASSLLGGGQFEKLFF.

This chain links TRBV19 with TRBJ2-3; 9 nucleotides match TRBD1. There are 15 residues in the CDR3. Germline CDR1 reads LNHDA; CDR2 reads SQIVND (reference sequence). V gave up 3 bases and J gave up 4 bases; unmatched junction bases: 5. CDR3 bases: TGTGCCAGTAGTATTACGGGACAGGGTTCAGATACGCAGTATTTT. Residues: CASSITGQGSDTQYF.

Concerning this clone: A junction end diverges from the germline sequence, so it may reflect a read error. The chain links TRBV5-1 to TRBJ2-2; 7 nucleotides align to TRBD1. Germline-derived CDR1 and CDR2 are SGHRS and YFSETQ. The CDR3 extends over 15 amino acids. CDR3 sequence: CAGSAGTANTGELFF. The CDR3 DNA is TGCGCCGGCAGCGCCGGGACAGCGAACACCGGGGAGCTGTTTTTT.

The rearrangement uses TRBV7-2 and TRBJ2-7; 8 nucleotides align to TRBD1. Losses at the gene ends were 5 bases for V and 3 bases for J; bases not matched to a gene: 6. Per the germline V gene, CDR1 is SGHTA and CDR2 is FQGNSA. The CDR3 consists of 14 residues. CDR3 in DNA: TGTGCCAGCAGCCTTGGACAGGGAAACTACGAGCAGTACTTC. Its translation: CASSLGQGNYEQYF.

With regard to this clone: One end of the junction varies from germline; a read error may be responsible. The J gene is TRBJ1-3, the V gene TRBV5-1, with 8 bases that match TRBD1. Germline V CDR1 and CDR2: SGHRS, YFSETQ. The CDR3 contains 13 residues. CDR3 residues: CASSLDGRQGTHF. In nucleotides, the CDR3 is TGCGCCAGCAGCTTGGACGGGCGACAGGGGACACATTTT.

This chain links TRBV6-5 with TRBJ2-1; 10 nucleotides agree with TRBD2. The length of the CDR3 is 14 residues. Germline V gives CDR1 MNHEY, CDR2 SVGAGI. Trimming cost V 7 bases and J 5 bases; bases outside gene matches: 5. For the CDR3, the DNA is TGTGCCAGCACGCTAGCGGGAGAGCACAATGAGCAGTTCTTC. Residues: CASTLAGEHNEQFF.

Of note for this clone: The CDR3 carries no conserved terminal phenylalanine or tryptophan, so it likely arises from a read error. The limits of the CDR3 on the DNA are not certain, so only TCRdb's listed CDR3 is given. The chain combines TRBV7-3 with TRBJ1-4; no DNA check was done on the table's D call, TRBD1. Including both end residues, the CDR3 is 10 amino acids long. Germline loops: CDR1 SGHTA, CDR2 FQGTGA. This CDR3 reads CASRNVNRVL.